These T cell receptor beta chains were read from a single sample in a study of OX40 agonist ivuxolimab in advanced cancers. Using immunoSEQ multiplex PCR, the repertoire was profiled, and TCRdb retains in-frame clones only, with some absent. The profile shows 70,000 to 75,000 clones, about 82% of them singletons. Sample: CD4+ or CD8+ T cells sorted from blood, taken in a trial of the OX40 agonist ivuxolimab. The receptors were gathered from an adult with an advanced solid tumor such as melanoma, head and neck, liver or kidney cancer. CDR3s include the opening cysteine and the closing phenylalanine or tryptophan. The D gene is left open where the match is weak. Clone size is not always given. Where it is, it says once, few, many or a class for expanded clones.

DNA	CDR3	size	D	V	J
TGTGCCAGCAGCGGACTCAGGGGGACCGGGGAGCTGTTTTTT	CASSGLRGTGELFF	-	TRBD1	TRBV7-2	TRBJ2-2
TGTGCCACGGACCTGGGGAGCAATGAGCAGTTCTTC	CATDLGSNEQFF	-	-	TRBV28	TRBJ2-1
TGTGCCAGCAGTGAGGGCGGCATGAACACTGAAGCTTTCTTT	CASSEGGMNTEAFF	once	-	TRBV2	TRBJ1-1
TGTGCCAGCAGCTCCCAGACAGGGTCCACAGATACGCAGTATTTT	CASSSQTGSTDTQYF	-	TRBD1	TRBV7-3	TRBJ2-3
TGTGCCAGCAGAAGAGCGGTGGGGGACACAGATACGCAGTATTTT	CASRRAVGDTDTQYF	-	-	TRBV7-6	TRBJ2-3
TGTGCCAGCAGTGAGACTACGAACACCGGGGAGCTGTTTTTT	CASSETTNTGELFF	-	-	TRBV28	TRBJ2-2
TGTGCCAGCAGCTTTTGGCAGTATAATTCACCCCTCCACTTT	CASSFWQYNSPLHF	once	-	TRBV5-6	TRBJ1-6
TGTGCCAGCAGCTTAAGTGTTGGAGGGCCCATAGATACGCAGTATTTT	CASSLSVGGPIDTQYF	-	-	TRBV7-3	TRBJ2-3
TGTGCCAGCAGTGAATTCCCCAAAAACATTCAGTACTTC	CASSEFPKNIQYF	-	-	TRBV6-1	TRBJ2-4
TGTGCCAGCAGTCCGTCAGTTGCGCAGCCCCAGCATTTT	CASSPSVAQPQHF	-	-	TRBV6-5	TRBJ1-5
TGTGCCAGCAGTTTATTGACAGGGTTAAAGGAGCAGTTCTTC	CASSLLTGLKEQFF	-	TRBD1	TRBV28	TRBJ2-1
TGTGCCAGCAGTTTGTCGACAGGGTTTTCCTACGAGCAGTACTTC	CASSLSTGFSYEQYF	-	TRBD1	TRBV27	TRBJ2-7
TGTGCCAGCAGTCAGACTAGCGGTTCCCAAGAGACCCAGTACTTC	CASSQTSGSQETQYF	-	TRBD2	TRBV4-2	TRBJ2-5
TGTGCCAGCAGCTTAGGACAGGGCTATGGCTACACCTTC	CASSLGQGYGYTF	-	TRBD1	TRBV7-2	TRBJ1-2
TGTGCCAGCGAACTAGCGGGGGGAAATGAGCAGTTCTTC	CASELAGGNEQFF	-	TRBD2	TRBV6-1	TRBJ2-1
TGTGCCAGCAGAACAGCCGAGGCAGGGCTTAACTATGGCTACACCTTC	CASRTAEAGLNYGYTF	few	-	TRBV7-9	TRBJ1-2
TGTGCCAGCAGTGAACAGGGGAACACCGGGGAGCTGTTTTTT	CASSEQGNTGELFF	-	-	TRBV6-1	TRBJ2-2
TGCGCCAGCAGCTTAGGGAGGGTCGCCGGGGAGCTGTTTTTT	CASSLGRVAGELFF	-	TRBD2	TRBV5-1	TRBJ2-2
TGTGCCAGCAGTCCGAGGTGGGGGCATCACTCTCAGCATTTT	CASSPRWGHHSQHF	-	-	TRBV2	TRBJ1-5
TGCGCCAGCAGCCAAACCCACGGGGGGTACCAAGAGACCCAGTACTTC	CASSQTHGGYQETQYF	-	TRBD2	TRBV4-3	TRBJ2-5
TGTGCCAGCAGTCCCCCGGGCGGGAGCCGCGAGCAGTACTTC	CASSPPGGSREQYF	once	TRBD2	TRBV28	TRBJ2-7
TGTGCCAGTAGCAATACCAGGTTCTCCTACGAGCAGTACTTC	CASSNTRFSYEQYF	-	-	TRBV19	TRBJ2-7
TGCGCCAGCAGCCAAGAGGGCTCGATCGCCTACAATGAGCAGTTCTTC	CASSQEGSIAYNEQFF	-	-	TRBV4-1	TRBJ2-1
TGTGCCAGCAGCCCGGGACAGAAAGAGACCCAGTACTTC	CASSPGQKETQYF	-	TRBD1	TRBV28	TRBJ2-5
TGCGCCAGCAGTTCCCCAGCAGGAGCAGGTCACGAGCAGTACTTC	CASSSPAGAGHEQYF	-	-	TRBV4-1	TRBJ2-7
TGTGCCAGCAGTGTATATCTGGTTAGCGGGGACCAAGAGACCCAGTACTTC	CASSVYLVSGDQETQYF	-	TRBD2	TRBV28	TRBJ2-5
TGTGCCAGCAGCGTAGTTGATAGGATGGAGACCCAGTACTTC	CASSVVDRMETQYF	-	-	TRBV9	TRBJ2-5
TGTGCCAGCAGTAAATCGACAGATTTCTATGGCTACACCTTC	CASSKSTDFYGYTF	-	-	TRBV2	TRBJ1-2
TGTGCCAGCAGTTACTCGACGTCAGGCCAGCCCCAGCATTTT	CASSYSTSGQPQHF	-	-	TRBV6-6	TRBJ1-5
TGTGCCAGCAGCTCCGACAGGGGGATAGGCTACACCTTC	CASSSDRGIGYTF	-	TRBD1	TRBV5-4	TRBJ1-2
TGTGCCAGCAGCCAAGATCTGGGTTTGCCCCAGCATTTT	CASSQDLGLPQHF	-	-	TRBV4-2	TRBJ1-5
TGTGCCAGCAGCACCAGACTAGGCCAGTGGGAGCAGTTCTTC	CASSTRLGQWEQFF	-	-	TRBV13	TRBJ2-1
TGCGCCAGCAGCCGGGACAGGGGGCCGTCGAACACCGGGGAGCTGTTTTTT	CASSRDRGPSNTGELFF	-	TRBD1	TRBV4-3	TRBJ2-2
TGTGCCTGGAGTGTTCAAAACGAGCAGTACTTC	CAWSVQNEQYF	once	-	TRBV30	TRBJ2-7
TGCGCCAGCAGCGCGGGGACAGGGGGTGTAGAGACCCAGTACTTC	CASSAGTGGVETQYF	-	TRBD1	TRBV5-1	TRBJ2-5
TGTGCCAGCAGCTTGGGTCTCGGCTCCAGCTCCTATAATTCACCCCTCCACTTT	CASSLGLGSSSYNSPLHF	-	-	TRBV5-5	TRBJ1-6
TGTGCCAGCAGTTACTCTGGCAGGGGAGGAACTGAAGCTTTCTTT	CASSYSGRGGTEAFF	-	-	TRBV6-6	TRBJ1-1
TGTGCCAGCAGTTTACGGATCTCTGGAAACACCATATATTTT	CASSLRISGNTIYF	-	-	TRBV28	TRBJ1-3
TGCGCCAGCAGCACCCGGACAGGGGGCGGAAACACCATATATTTT	CASSTRTGGGNTIYF	-	TRBD1	TRBV5-1	TRBJ1-3
TGTGCCAGCAGCGCGGGACTAGCGGGAGCCGGGGCCAACGTCCTGACTTTC	CASSAGLAGAGANVLTF	-	TRBD2	TRBV13	TRBJ2-6
TGTGCCAGCAGGGACCCCGAAGCTGAAGCTTTCTTT	CASRDPEAEAFF	-	-	TRBV2	TRBJ1-1
TGTGCCAGCAGCTTGACGTGGCAGAACACTGAAGCTTTCTTT	CASSLTWQNTEAFF	-	-	TRBV27	TRBJ1-1
TGTGCCAGCAGCCCGGGACACCGCACAGATACGCAGTATTTT	CASSPGHRTDTQYF	-	-	TRBV5-6	TRBJ2-3
TGCAGCGGGAGGGACAGGTACACCGGGGAGCTGTTTTTT	CSGRDRYTGELFF	-	TRBD1	TRBV29-1	TRBJ2-2
TGTGCCGGCTCGAGGATGGGCGGGGAGCTGTTTTTT	CAGSRMGGELFF	-	-	TRBV28	TRBJ2-2
TGCGCCAGCAGTGAGGGAAGCCACAATCTGGGAAACACCATATATTTT	CASSEGSHNLGNTIYF	-	-	TRBV10-2	TRBJ1-3
TGTGCCAGCAGCTTAGTTGTGGGGGGGAGCGAGCAGTACTTC	CASSLVVGGSEQYF	-	TRBD2	TRBV7-8	TRBJ2-7
TGTGCCAGCAGCGAAGACAGGGTACGGGCCGGGGAGCTGTTTTTT	CASSEDRVRAGELFF	-	TRBD1	TRBV7-7	TRBJ2-2
TGCGCCACCCAGGGAGGGGGTTACTACGGCTACACCTTC	CATQGGGYYGYTF	-	-	TRBV5-1	TRBJ1-2
TGTGCTAGCAGCCCCACCCAATACAGGGACAATGAGCAGTTCTTC	CASSPTQYRDNEQFF	-	-	TRBV7-7	TRBJ2-1
TGTGCCAGCAGTCCTGGGACGGCCGGGGAGCTGTTTTTT	CASSPGTAGELFF	-	-	TRBV6-6	TRBJ2-2
TGTGCCAGCTCACCTTTAGTTCCGGCAGGGACAGGGATTGAGACCCAGTACTTC	CASSPLVPAGTGIETQYF	-	TRBD1	TRBV18	TRBJ2-5
TGTGCCAGTAGTATCCGGTCCACCTATGGACGCCTCCAAGAGACCCAGTACTTC	CASSIRSTYGRLQETQYF	-	-	TRBV19	TRBJ2-5
TGTGCCAGCAGCCCCCCGAGCACAGATACGCAGTATTTT	CASSPPSTDTQYF	-	-	TRBV5-4	TRBJ2-3
TGCGCCAGCAGTCCCCTAGCGGGGGGGTCCACCGGGGAGCTGTTTTTT	CASSPLAGGSTGELFF	-	TRBD2	TRBV10-1	TRBJ2-2
TGTGCCAGCAGTACCAGCTCTGGAAACACCATATATTTT	CASSTSSGNTIYF	-	-	TRBV10-3	TRBJ1-3
TGTGCCAGCAGCTGGGGGACAGATGGAAACACCATATATTTT	CASSWGTDGNTIYF	-	TRBD1	TRBV5-5	TRBJ1-3
TGTGCCAGCAGGTTTCGTGGACAAACGAACTATGGCTACACCTTC	CASRFRGQTNYGYTF	-	-	TRBV5-5	TRBJ1-2
TGTGCCAGCAGTTCGACGCCGACTATAATGGATGGAGAGACCCAGTACTTC	CASSSTPTIMDGETQYF	-	-	TRBV28	TRBJ2-5